This T cell receptor (beta chain) was sequenced in a study of CD8+CD57+ T cells in acquired aplastic anemia. The study profiled TCR beta VDJ and CDR3 using genomic DNA as template. MiXCR, run by TCRdb on the reads, gives a single entry per CDR3 protein. The sample has some 170,000 distinct CDR3 sequences; more than 45% are singletons. CDR1 ENHRY and CDR2 SYGVKD come from the germline V gene. V dropped 11 bases and J dropped 3; count of bases not matched to a gene: 5. CDR3 length: 13 amino acids. Flow cytometry had shown expanded CD8+CD57+ cells in the patients chosen for sequencing. The patients, all of them, had severe acquired aplastic anemia.

The receptor was derived from a human donor with aplastic anemia. The specimen was sorted CD4+, CD8+, or CD8+CD57+ T cells (not recorded which) from PBMCs. The chain employs TRBV10-3 and TRBJ1-2; 11 nucleotides agree with TRBD1. The CDR3 DNA follows: TGTGCCGTAGGGACAGGGGGTCACTATGGCTACACCTTC. This encodes CAVGTGGHYGYTF.